This T cell receptor (beta chain) is from a study of blood T cell repertoires in COVID-19. The CDR3 extends over 13 amino acids. V was clipped by 10 bases and J by 3 bases; unmatched bases: 3. CDR1 is LNHDA, CDR2 SQIVND, per germline (reference sequence). In the study's own analysis: For nucleated cells, counts were estimated from reference gene primer amplification. Generated by immunoSEQ multiplex PCR, the TCRdb table keeps only in-frame clones and is missing some. V, J and clone size are taken as reported in that table, and D and trimming were inferred from the DNA itself. This sample has 220,000 or so clones, with about 80% found just once.

The receptor was derived from a woman aged 40 to 55 with acute COVID-19. This chain connects TRBV19 to TRBJ1-5; TRBD1 matches at 10 bases. Sequenced sample: PBMCs or T cells enriched from blood (not recorded which). The CDR3 DNA follows: TGTGCCATAGGACAGGGGGTCAATCAGCCCCAGCATTTT. This encodes CAIGQGVNQPQHF.